These 18 T cell receptor beta chains originate from one sample sequenced in a study of T cell responses to AZD1222 COVID-19 vaccine. Assay: immunoSEQ multiplex PCR; the TCRdb copy retains only in-frame clones and omits some. The table includes roughly 78,000 clones, 65% to 85% detected once. The specimen comprised peripheral blood, sampled on day 0 of AZD1222 vaccination. These receptors all come from an adult in good health.

This clone was counted only a few times. V is TRBV19 and J is TRBJ1-4, with TRBD1 as a possible D gene (6 bases). Germline V gene data show CDR1 as LNHDA and CDR2 as SQIVND (reference sequence). V shed 5 bases and J shed 6 bases, with 13 bases lying between them. CDR3 length: 14 amino acids. CDR3 protein: CASSGGGRDEKLFF. Here the CDR3 DNA reads TGTGCCAGTAGTGGAGGGGGACGAGATGAAAAACTGTTTTTT.

The rearrangement joins TRBV19 to TRBJ1-1; 10 nucleotides line up with TRBD1. V trimming: 5 bases; J trimming: 1 base; junction bases outside the gene matches: 10. CDR3 length: 17 residues. Germline values: CDR1 LNHDA, CDR2 SQIVND (reference sequence). The CDR3 bases are TGTGCCAGTAGTGCCGACAGGGGGCTAACGCGGAACACTGAAGCTTTCTTT. Its protein product is CASSADRGLTRNTEAFF.

This clone was recorded only once. This chain connects TRBV7-8 to TRBJ2-2; 7 nucleotides line up with TRBD1. The trim removed 5 bases at V and 0 bases at J, leaving 6 bases unmatched. The CDR3 length is 16 residues. In germline, CDR1 is SGHVS, CDR2 FQNEAQ. The CDR3 region has the DNA TGTGCCAGCAGCCGGCGGACAGGCCCGAACACCGGGGAGCTGTTTTTT. Residues: CASSRRTGPNTGELFF.

The V call is TRBV5-4, the J call TRBJ2-1, with 12 bases that match TRBD2. The CDR3 totals 14 residues. Germline values: CDR1 SGHNT, CDR2 YYREEE (reference sequence). The trim removed 3 bases at V and 8 bases at J, leaving 3 bases unmatched. The CDR3 is CASSSSGGAYEQFF. The CDR3 nucleotides are TGTGCCAGCAGCTCTAGCGGGGGGGCATATGAGCAGTTCTTC.

The chain carries TRBV5-1 and TRBJ1-1; possibly TRBD1 for D (5 bases). The CDR3 sequence is 13 residues long. V was cut by 4 bases and J by 1 base, with 8 bases left in between. CDR1 and CDR2 from the germline V gene are SGHRS and YFSETQ. The CDR3 reads CASSVQGNTEAFF. The CDR3 DNA reads as TGCGCCAGCAGCGTTCAGGGGAACACTGAAGCTTTCTTT.

This clone was detected only once. The chain is built from TRBV3-1 (or the pseudogene TRBV3-2) and TRBJ2-5, with a tentative D call TRBD2 (5 bases). V was cut by 3 bases and J by 5 bases, with 16 bases left in between. There are 15 residues in the CDR3. Germline V gene lookup returns CDR1 LGHDT and CDR2 YNNKEL (reference sequence). The CDR3 bases are TGTGCCAGCAGCCATGGCCCCAAGACGGGGGAGACCCAGTACTTC. Translation: CASSHGPKTGETQYF.

V is TRBV11-2 and J is TRBJ2-7; 7 bases line up with TRBD1. Per the germline V gene, CDR1 is SGHAT and CDR2 is FQNNGV. CDR3 length equals 14 residues. The junction had 7 bases not matched to a gene; V was cut back by 3 bases and J by 5 bases. In DNA, the CDR3 is TGTGCCAGCAGCTTTACTCGGACAGGCGACGAGCAGTACTTC. It is translated as CASSFTRTGDEQYF.

A single count supports this clone. The chain couples TRBV6-2 or TRBV6-3 to TRBJ1-1; the D is unclear. CDR3 length equals 14 residues. Trimming pared 5 bases from V and 6 bases from J, leaving 16 bases between. CDR1 and CDR2 (germline): MNHEY, SVGEGT. CDR3 in amino acids: CASSTSSYVAEAFF. CDR3 bases: TGTGCCAGCAGTACCTCATCCTACGTCGCTGAAGCTTTCTTT.

The chain links TRBV10-1 to TRBJ2-2; the match to TRBD1 covers 8 bases. This CDR3 comprises 15 residues. V dropped 5 bases and J dropped 5; count of bases not matched to a gene: 7. Germline V gene sequence: CDR1 WNHNN, CDR2 SYGVQD (reference sequence). CDR3 region: CASSRGRGLTGELFF. CDR3 coding DNA: TGCGCCAGCAGTCGCGGCAGGGGGCTTACCGGGGAGCTGTTTTTT.

The rearrangement joins TRBV9 to TRBJ2-3, with 12 nucleotides matching TRBD2. The length of the CDR3 is 16 residues. Germline values: CDR1 SGDLS, CDR2 YYNGEE. The J segment lost 0 bases and the V segment lost 3 bases, leaving 2 bases of the junction unmatched. This CDR3 is CASSGGTSGSTDTQYF. The CDR3 nucleotides are TGTGCCAGCAGCGGGGGGACTAGCGGGAGCACAGATACGCAGTATTTT.

The rearrangement links TRBV25-1 to TRBJ1-2; TRBD1 agrees at 8 bases. CDR1 is MGHDK, CDR2 SYGVNS, per germline. V was clipped by 3 bases and J by 4 bases; unmatched bases: 4. This CDR3 is 14 amino acids long. In DNA, the CDR3 is TGTGCCAGCAGTGAGCCAGGGGGCTTCTATGGCTACACCTTC. Residues: CASSEPGGFYGYTF.

This chain links TRBV7-2 with TRBJ1-6; D not resolved. V dropped 4 bases and J dropped 8 bases, with 3 bases sitting between them. There are 11 residues in the CDR3. Germline loops: CDR1 SGHTA, CDR2 FQGNSA. CDR3 sequence reads: CASSSYSPLHF. The CDR3 DNA follows: TGTGCCAGCAGCTCCTATTCACCCCTCCACTTT.

This rearrangement joins TRBV2 to TRBJ1-5, with 7 bases identical to TRBD1. From germline, CDR1 is SNHLY and CDR2 FYNNEI. V lost 1 base, J lost 4 bases, and 4 bases stayed unmatched. The CDR3 runs 15 residues. CDR3 bases: TGTGCCAGCAGTGAAGACAGCAGGGGGAATCAGCCCCAGCATTTT. This codes for CASSEDSRGNQPQHF.

V gene TRBV12-3 or TRBV12-4 combines with J gene TRBJ1-2; D is unresolved. V dropped 4 bases and J dropped 5 bases, with 8 bases sitting between them. This CDR3 is built from 12 residues. The CDR3 is CASSSGGYGYTF. In DNA form, the CDR3 reads TGTGCCAGCAGTTCAGGAGGGTATGGCTACACCTTC.

The chain recombines TRBV10-2 with TRBJ2-5; the D is unclear. Trimming took off 3 bases at V and 2 bases at J, with 13 bases between the two ends. The germline V gene encodes CDR1 WSHSY and CDR2 SAAADI. The CDR3 sequence is 15 residues long. The CDR3 is CASSDVDDAQETQYF. The CDR3 DNA follows: TGCGCCAGCAGTGACGTGGACGACGCGCAAGAGACCCAGTACTTC.

The chain uses TRBV4-1 and TRBJ2-5; 11 positions match TRBD1. The CDR3 loop spans 15 amino acids. Per germline, CDR1 MGHRA and CDR2 YSYEKL. V was clipped by 1 base and J by 5 bases; unmatched bases: 3. CDR3 DNA: TGCGCCAGCAGCCAAGGGACAGGGGGCTATGAGACCCAGTACTTC. This sequence encodes CASSQGTGGYETQYF.

The rearrangement links TRBV15 to TRBJ1-5; D gene uncertain. Looked up from germline, CDR1 is LNHNV and CDR2 is YYDKDF (reference sequence). The germline V and J ends were trimmed by 0 bases and 5 bases, with 8 bases remaining between them. This CDR3 spans 14 amino acids. The CDR3 reads CATSRDMVDQPQHF. The CDR3 DNA is TGTGCCACCAGCAGAGATATGGTGGATCAGCCCCAGCATTTT.

The V gene is TRBV23-1, the J gene TRBJ1-3; D is undetermined. TRBV23-1 qualifies as an ORF whose function is uncertain. V dropped 7 bases and J dropped 2 bases, with 18 bases sitting between them. This CDR3 is built from 16 residues. Here the CDR3 reads CASNPPLGVPGNTIYF. In nucleotides, the CDR3 is TGCGCCAGCAACCCACCCTTAGGAGTACCTGGAAACACCATATATTTT.